This T cell receptor beta chain came from a study of blood T cells in healthy people across ages. In its sample, this clonotype was seen a few times. V lost 4 bases and J lost 14, with 17 bases in between. The CDR3 consists of 12 residues. The V gene's germline CDR1 is SGHDT and CDR2 YYEEEE. A second roughly 6 to 12 cycle PCR used barcoded and J-beta primers. A template-switch adaptor with 12 random nucleotides tagged each cDNA molecule. TCRdb re-analysed the 5' RACE reads in MiXCR, keeping a single row per CDR3 protein. Found here are some 320,000 distinct CDR3 sequences, around 27% of them singletons; the top ten hold around 30%.

Material for sequencing was blood. This chain connects TRBV5-6 to TRBJ2-3, with D tentatively TRBD2 (5 bases). This clonotype originated in a woman in her 70s in good health. The CDR3 DNA reads TGTGCCAGCAGCCCGGGGTCTACACTACTGTATTTT. Translated, it gives CASSPGSTLLYF. Using reference TRBV5-6 and TRBJ2-3 for the parts outside the CDR3, the full variable domain is DAGVTQSPTHLIKTRGQQVTLRCSPKSGHDTVSWYQQALGQGPQFIFQYYEEEERQRGNFPDRFSGHQFPNYSSELNVNALLLGDSALYLCASSPGSTLLYFGPGTRLTVL.